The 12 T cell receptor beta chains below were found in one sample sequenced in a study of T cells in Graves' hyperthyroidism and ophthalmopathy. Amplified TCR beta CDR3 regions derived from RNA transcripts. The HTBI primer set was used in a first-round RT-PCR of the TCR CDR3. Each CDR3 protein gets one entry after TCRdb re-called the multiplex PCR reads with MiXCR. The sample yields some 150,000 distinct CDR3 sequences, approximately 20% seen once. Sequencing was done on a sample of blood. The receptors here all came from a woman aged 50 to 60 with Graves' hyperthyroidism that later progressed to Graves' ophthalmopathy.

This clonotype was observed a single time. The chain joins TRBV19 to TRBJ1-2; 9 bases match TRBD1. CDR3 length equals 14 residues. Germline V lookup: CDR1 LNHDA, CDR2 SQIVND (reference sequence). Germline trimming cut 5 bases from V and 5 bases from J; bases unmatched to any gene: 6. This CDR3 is CASSAPDRGYGYTF. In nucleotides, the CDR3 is TGTGCCAGTAGTGCCCCGGACAGGGGATATGGCTACACCTTC.

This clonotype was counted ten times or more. CDR3 amino acids: CSARDRTNLRDDQPQHF. The CDR3, as DNA: TGCAGTGCTAGAGATCGGACAAATCTACGGGATGATCAGCCCCAGCATTTT. V gene TRBV20-1 combines with J gene TRBJ1-5; tentatively, D is TRBD1 (5 bases). CDR1 and CDR2 (germline): DFQATT, SNEGSKA (reference sequence). This CDR3 region has 17 residues. V lost 0 bases and J 5 bases, leaving 20 bases between the germline ends.

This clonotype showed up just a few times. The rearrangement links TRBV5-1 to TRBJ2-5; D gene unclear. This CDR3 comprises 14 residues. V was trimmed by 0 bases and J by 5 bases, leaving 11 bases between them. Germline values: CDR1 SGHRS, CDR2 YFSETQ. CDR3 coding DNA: TGCGCCAGCAGCTTGGTTCTGGACCCCGAGACCCAGTACTTC. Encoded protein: CASSLVLDPETQYF.

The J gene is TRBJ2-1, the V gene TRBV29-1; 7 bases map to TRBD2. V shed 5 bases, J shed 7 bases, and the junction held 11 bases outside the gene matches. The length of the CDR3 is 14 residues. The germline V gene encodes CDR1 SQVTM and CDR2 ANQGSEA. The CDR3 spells CSVRIAGAGNEQFF. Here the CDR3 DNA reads TGCAGCGTTCGAATAGCGGGTGCGGGGAATGAGCAGTTCTTC.

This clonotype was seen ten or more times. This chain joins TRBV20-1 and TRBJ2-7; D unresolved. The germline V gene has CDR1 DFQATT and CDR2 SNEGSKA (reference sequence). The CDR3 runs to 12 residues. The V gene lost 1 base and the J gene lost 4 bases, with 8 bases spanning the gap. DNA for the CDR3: TGCAGTGCTAGAGTATCCGCATACGAGCAGTACTTC. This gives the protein CSARVSAYEQYF.

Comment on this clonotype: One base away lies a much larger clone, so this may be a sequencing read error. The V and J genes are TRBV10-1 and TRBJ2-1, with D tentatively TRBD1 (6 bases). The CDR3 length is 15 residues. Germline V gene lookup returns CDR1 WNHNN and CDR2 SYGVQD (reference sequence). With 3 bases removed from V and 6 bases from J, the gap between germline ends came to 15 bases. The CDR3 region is CASSDHRTVRNEQFF. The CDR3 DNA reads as TGCGCCAGCAGTGACCACAGGACAGTGCGCAATGAGCAGTTCTTC.

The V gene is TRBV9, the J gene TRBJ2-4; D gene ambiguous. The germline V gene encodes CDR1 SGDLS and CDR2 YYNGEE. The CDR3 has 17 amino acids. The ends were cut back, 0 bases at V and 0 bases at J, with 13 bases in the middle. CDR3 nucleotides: TGTGCCAGCAGCGTAGGTATCGGGCCACTAGCCAAAAACATTCAGTACTTC. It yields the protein CASSVGIGPLAKNIQYF.

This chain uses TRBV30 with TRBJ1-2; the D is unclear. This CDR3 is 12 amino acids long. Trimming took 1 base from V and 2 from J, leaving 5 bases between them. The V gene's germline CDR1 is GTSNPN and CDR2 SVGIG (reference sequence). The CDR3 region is CAWSGKNYGYTF. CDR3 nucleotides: TGTGCCTGGAGTGGCAAGAACTATGGCTACACCTTC.

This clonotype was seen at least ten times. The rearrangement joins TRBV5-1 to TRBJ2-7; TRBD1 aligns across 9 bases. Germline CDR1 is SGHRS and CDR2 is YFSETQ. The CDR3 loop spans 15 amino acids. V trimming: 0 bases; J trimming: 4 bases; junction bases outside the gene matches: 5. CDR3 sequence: CASSLDLGTGYEQYF. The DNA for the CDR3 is TGCGCCAGCAGCTTGGATCTAGGGACAGGGTACGAGCAGTACTTC.

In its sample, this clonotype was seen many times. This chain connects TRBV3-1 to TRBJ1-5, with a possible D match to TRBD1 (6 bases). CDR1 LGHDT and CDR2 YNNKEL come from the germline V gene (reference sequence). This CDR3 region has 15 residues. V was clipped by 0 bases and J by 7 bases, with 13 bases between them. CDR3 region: CASSQDGGPGQPQHF. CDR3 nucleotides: TGTGCCAGCAGCCAAGATGGGGGGCCGGGACAGCCCCAGCATTTT.

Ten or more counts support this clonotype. CDR3 nucleotide sequence: TGTGCCAGCAGTCCTAAAAGCGGGAGCGGGAATGAGCAGTTCTTC. This translates into CASSPKSGSGNEQFF. The gene calls are TRBV12-3 or TRBV12-4 and TRBJ2-1; TRBD2 aligns across 8 bases. The J segment lost 7 bases and the V segment lost 5 bases, leaving 10 bases of the junction unmatched. The CDR3 totals 15 residues.

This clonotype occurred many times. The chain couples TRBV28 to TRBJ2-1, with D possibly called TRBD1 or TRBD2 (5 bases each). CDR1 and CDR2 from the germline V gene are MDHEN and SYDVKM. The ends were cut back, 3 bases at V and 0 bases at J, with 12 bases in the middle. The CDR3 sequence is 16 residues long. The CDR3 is CASSFPGPRSYNEQFF. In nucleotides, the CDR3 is TGTGCCAGCAGTTTCCCGGGACCGCGCTCCTACAATGAGCAGTTCTTC.